These 9 T cell receptor beta chains were sequenced from one sample in a study of CD8+ T cells in alopecia areata. It was cDNA, reverse transcribed from extracted RNA, that served as the sequencing template. Profiled with immunoSEQ multiplex PCR; TCRdb holds only in-frame clones, not every one. The sample yields 150,000 to 200,000 clones, around 60% seen once. This specimen consisted of CD4+ T cells sorted from blood, obtained at week 0. Receptors originate from a human donor with alopecia areata.

This sequence joins TRBV7-3 and TRBJ2-7, with D possibly being TRBD1 (7 bases). Germline V lookup: CDR1 SGHTA, CDR2 FQGTGA. The CDR3 sequence is 15 residues long. Trimming left V 2 bases short and J 6 bases short, with 17 bases between. The CDR3, as DNA: TGTGCCAGCAGCTTAGGGCCAGGGGGGATCTCCGAGCAGTACTTC. Translated, it gives CASSLGPGGISEQYF.

This clone was seen a few times. The chain employs TRBV29-1 and TRBJ1-6; 8 bases line up with TRBD1. The trim removed 4 bases at V and 5 bases at J, leaving 4 bases unmatched. The germline V gene encodes CDR1 SQVTM and CDR2 ANQGSEA. The CDR3 consists of 14 residues. CDR3 bases: TGCAGCGTTGCGCAGGGGGCAGATAATTCACCCCTCCACTTT. Amino acid sequence: CSVAQGADNSPLHF.

This clone appeared a few times. J is TRBJ1-6 and V is TRBV5-1; D is ambiguous. From germline, CDR1 is SGHRS and CDR2 YFSETQ. This CDR3 contains 15 residues. Trimming took 0 bases from V and 8 from J, leaving 12 bases between them. The DNA for the CDR3 is TGCGCCAGCAGCTTGGGTCCCGCGGAGGATTCACCCCTCCACTTT. Translation: CASSLGPAEDSPLHF.

A word on this clone: Mismatch with germline at one junction end may stem from a read error. The chain combines TRBV2 with TRBJ2-7; D possibly corresponds to TRBD2 (7 bases). The germline gives CDR1 SNHLY, CDR2 FYNNEI. This CDR3 has 13 amino acids. The CDR3 region has the DNA TGTGCCAGCAGTGGCGGGGGCAGATACGGGCAGTACTTC. Its protein product is CASSGGGRYGQYF.

The chain is built from TRBV7-2 and TRBJ2-2; 9 nucleotides align to TRBD1. Germline V gene sequence: CDR1 SGHTA, CDR2 FQGNSA. The length of the CDR3 is 18 residues. The V segment lost 2 bases and the J segment 3 bases; nucleotides outside the gene matches: 10. The CDR3 DNA is TGTGCCAGCAGCTTACGAACACAGGGGGCGAGGGACACCGGGGAGCTGTTTTTT. It translates to CASSLRTQGARDTGELFF.

The chain uses TRBV5-1 and TRBJ2-1, with 8 bases fitting TRBD1. V dropped 5 bases and J dropped 7; count of bases not matched to a gene: 14. From germline, CDR1 is SGHRS and CDR2 YFSETQ. This CDR3 has 16 amino acids. The CDR3 protein is CASRLETGTGINEQFF. For the CDR3, the DNA is TGCGCCAGCAGACTAGAAACCGGGACAGGCATTAATGAGCAGTTCTTC.

This clone was seen more than once but under ten times. This rearrangement joins TRBV15 to TRBJ2-7; the D gene is possibly TRBD1 (5 bases). The germline V gene has CDR1 LNHNV and CDR2 YYDKDF (reference sequence). This CDR3 is 13 amino acids long. The germline V and J ends were trimmed by 0 bases and 6 bases, with 9 bases remaining between them. CDR3 nucleotides: TGTGCCACCAGCAGAGATCAGGGCCGCGAGCAGTACTTC. This sequence encodes CATSRDQGREQYF.

V gene TRBV30 combines with J gene TRBJ2-6, with 7 bases aligning to TRBD2. Looked up from germline, CDR1 is GTSNPN and CDR2 is SVGIG (reference sequence). This CDR3 has 14 residues. J was trimmed by 6 bases and V by 6 bases; bases with no gene match: 8. CDR3 loop: CACWRGSVANVLTF. The CDR3 DNA reads TGTGCCTGCTGGCGGGGGTCGGTGGCCAACGTCCTGACTTTC.

The rearrangement joins TRBV6-5 to TRBJ2-7; maybe TRBD1 (6 bases). Germline CDR1 is MNHEY and CDR2 is SVGAGI. Trimming removed 2 bases at V and 1 base at J, with 15 bases between. This CDR3 is built from 16 residues. The CDR3 coding sequence is TGTGCCAGCAGTTACAGCAAACAGACAGGATCCTACGAGCAGTACTTC. Its protein is CASSYSKQTGSYEQYF.